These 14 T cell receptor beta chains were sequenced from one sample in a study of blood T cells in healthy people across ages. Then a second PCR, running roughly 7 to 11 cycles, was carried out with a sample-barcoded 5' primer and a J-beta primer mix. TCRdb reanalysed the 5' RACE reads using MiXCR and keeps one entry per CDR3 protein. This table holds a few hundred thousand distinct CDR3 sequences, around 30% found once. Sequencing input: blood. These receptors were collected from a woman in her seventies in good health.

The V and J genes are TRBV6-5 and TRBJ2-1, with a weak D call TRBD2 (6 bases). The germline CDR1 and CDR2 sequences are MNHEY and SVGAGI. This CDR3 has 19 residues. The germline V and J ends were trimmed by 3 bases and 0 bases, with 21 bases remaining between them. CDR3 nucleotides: TGTGCCAGCAGTTATTCCCTTGGAGGGGCCGTCAGCTCCTACAATGAGCAGTTCTTC. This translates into CASSYSLGGAVSSYNEQFF.

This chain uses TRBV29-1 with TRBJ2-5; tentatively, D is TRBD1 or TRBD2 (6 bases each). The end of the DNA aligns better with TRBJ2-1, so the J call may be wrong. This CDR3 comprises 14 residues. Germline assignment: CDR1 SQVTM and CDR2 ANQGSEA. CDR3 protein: CSVEGETPGGEQFF. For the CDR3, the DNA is TGCAGCGTTGAAGGAGAGACTCCCGGGGGCGAGCAGTTCTTC.

The CDR3 DNA reads as TGTGCCAGCAGCCAAGGGGCTAGCGGGAGCTTCTACGAGCAGTACTTC. Amino acids: CASSQGASGSFYEQYF. The gene calls are TRBV6-1 and TRBJ2-5, with TRBD2 identical over 10 bases. The DNA end favors TRBJ2-7, so the J call may be wrong. CDR1 MNHNS and CDR2 SASEGT come from the germline V gene. The CDR3 totals 16 residues.

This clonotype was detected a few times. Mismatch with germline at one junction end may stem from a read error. CDR3 coding DNA: TGCAGTGCAAGAGCAGGAGTAGGGGCGCAGAACACCGGGGAGCTGTTTTTT. This encodes CSARAGVGAQNTGELFF. The genes are TRBV20-1 and TRBJ2-2; possibly TRBD1 for D (5 bases). This CDR3 is 17 amino acids long. Germline V CDR1 and CDR2: DFQATT, SNEGSKA (reference sequence).

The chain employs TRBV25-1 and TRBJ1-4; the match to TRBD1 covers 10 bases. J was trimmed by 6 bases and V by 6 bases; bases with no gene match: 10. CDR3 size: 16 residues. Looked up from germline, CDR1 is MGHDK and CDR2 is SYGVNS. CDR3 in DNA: TGTGCCAGCAGCGCCCGGGACAGGGGACGGGATGAAAAACTGTTTTTT. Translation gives CASSARDRGRDEKLFF. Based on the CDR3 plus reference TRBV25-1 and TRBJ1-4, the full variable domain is EADIYQTPRYLVIGTGKKITLECSQTMGHDKMYWYQQDPGMELHLIHYSYGVNSTEKGDLSSESTVSRIRTEHFPLTLESARPSHTSQYLCASSARDRGRDEKLFFGSGTQLSVL.

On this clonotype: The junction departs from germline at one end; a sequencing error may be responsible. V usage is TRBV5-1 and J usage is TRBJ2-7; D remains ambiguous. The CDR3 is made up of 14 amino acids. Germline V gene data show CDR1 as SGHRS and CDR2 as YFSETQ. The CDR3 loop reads CASSLASITYERYF. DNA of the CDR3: TGCGCCAGCAGCTTGGCCAGCATAACCTACGAGCGGTACTTC.

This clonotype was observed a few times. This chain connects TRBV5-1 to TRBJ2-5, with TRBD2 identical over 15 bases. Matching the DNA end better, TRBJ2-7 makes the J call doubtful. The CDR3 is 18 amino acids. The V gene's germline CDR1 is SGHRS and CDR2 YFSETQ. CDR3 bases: TGCGCCAGCAGCCGTGGACTAGCGGGAGGGCTGGACTACTACGAGCAGTACTTC. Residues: CASSRGLAGGLDYYEQYF.

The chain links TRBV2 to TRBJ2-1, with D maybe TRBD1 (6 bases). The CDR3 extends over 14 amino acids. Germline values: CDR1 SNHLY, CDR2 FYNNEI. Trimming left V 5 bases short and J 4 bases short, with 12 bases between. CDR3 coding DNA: TGTGCCAGCAGTTACCACAGGGAATACAATGAGCAGTTCTTC. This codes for CASSYHREYNEQFF.

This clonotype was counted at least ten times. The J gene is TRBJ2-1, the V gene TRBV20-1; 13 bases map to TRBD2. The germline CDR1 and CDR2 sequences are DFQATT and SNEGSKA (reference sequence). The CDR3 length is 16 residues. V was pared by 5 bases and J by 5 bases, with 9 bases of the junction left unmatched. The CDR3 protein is CSARRALAGGNNEQFF. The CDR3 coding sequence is TGCAGTGCTCGAAGGGCACTAGCGGGAGGGAACAATGAGCAGTTCTTC.

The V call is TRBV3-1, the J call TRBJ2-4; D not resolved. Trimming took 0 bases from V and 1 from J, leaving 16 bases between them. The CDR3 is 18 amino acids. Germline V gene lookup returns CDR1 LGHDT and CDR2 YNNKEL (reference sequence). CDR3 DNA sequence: TGTGCCAGCAGCCAAGAACTGGCAGGTAACCTGGCCAAAAACATTCAGTACTTC. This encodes CASSQELAGNLAKNIQYF.

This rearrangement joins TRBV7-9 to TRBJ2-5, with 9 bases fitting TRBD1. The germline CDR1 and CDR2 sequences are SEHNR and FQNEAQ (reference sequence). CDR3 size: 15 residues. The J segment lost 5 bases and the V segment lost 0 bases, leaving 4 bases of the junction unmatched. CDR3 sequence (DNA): TGTGCCAGCAGCTTAGCGGGACAGGGTCCGGAGACCCAGTACTTC. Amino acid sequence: CASSLAGQGPETQYF.

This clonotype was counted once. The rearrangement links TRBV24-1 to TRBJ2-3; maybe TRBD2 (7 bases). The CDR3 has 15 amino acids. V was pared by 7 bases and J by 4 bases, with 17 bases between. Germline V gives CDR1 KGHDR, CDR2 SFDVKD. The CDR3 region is CATSWAGAKADTQYF. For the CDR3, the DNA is TGTGCCACCAGCTGGGCGGGGGCAAAGGCAGATACGCAGTATTTT.

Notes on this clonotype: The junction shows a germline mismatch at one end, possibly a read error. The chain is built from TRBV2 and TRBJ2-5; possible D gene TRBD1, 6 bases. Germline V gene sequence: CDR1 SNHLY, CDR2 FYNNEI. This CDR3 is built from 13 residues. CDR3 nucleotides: TGTGCCAGCAGAGAAGACAGGTGGGAGACCCAGTACTTC. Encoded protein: CASREDRWETQYF.

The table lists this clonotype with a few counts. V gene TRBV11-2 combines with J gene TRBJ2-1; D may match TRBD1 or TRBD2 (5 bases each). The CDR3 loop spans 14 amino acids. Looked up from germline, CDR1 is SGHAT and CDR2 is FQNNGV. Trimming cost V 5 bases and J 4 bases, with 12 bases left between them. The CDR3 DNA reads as TGTGCCAGCAGCCCGGGTGAGGGGTACAATGAGCAGTTCTTC. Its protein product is CASSPGEGYNEQFF.